This T cell receptor beta chain was found in a study of breast tumors, draining lymph nodes, adjacent tissues. This clonotype was counted at least ten times. What it binds is not known. A single base separates this from a much larger clone, so it may be a read error. TCRdb passed the multiplex PCR reads through MiXCR, listing each CDR3 protein once. The data contain about 89,000 distinct CDR3 sequences, around 28% of them singletons. The lymph nodes were axillary draining lymph nodes from breast cancer patients. The CDR3 is 14 residues long. Per the germline V gene, CDR1 is SGDLS and CDR2 is YYNGEE. Study observations and caveats: Most tumor T cells seemingly derive from lymph node, then expand in tumor. Tumors had less TCR diversity than lymph nodes, more than nontumor tissue. That most tumor T cells come from lymph nodes remained unproven.

Sequenced material: axillary lymph node tissue. This clonotype was sampled from a female donor with breast cancer. Some clones in this sample may be carry-over from other donors' samples. V and J are TRBV9 and TRBJ2-5, with D possibly being TRBD1 or TRBD2 (5 bases each). CDR3 sequence reads: CASSISPGQETQSF. Here the CDR3 DNA reads TGTGCCAGCAGCATAAGCCCGGGGCAAGAGACCCAGTCCTTC.